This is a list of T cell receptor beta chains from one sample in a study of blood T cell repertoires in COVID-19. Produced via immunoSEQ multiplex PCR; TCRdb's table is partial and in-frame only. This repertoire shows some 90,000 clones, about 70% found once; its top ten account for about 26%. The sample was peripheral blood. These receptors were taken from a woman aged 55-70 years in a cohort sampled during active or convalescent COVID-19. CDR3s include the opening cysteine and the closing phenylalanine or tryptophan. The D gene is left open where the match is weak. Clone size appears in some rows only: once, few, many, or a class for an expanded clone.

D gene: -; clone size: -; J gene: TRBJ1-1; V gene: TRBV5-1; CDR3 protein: CASSWDNVMTEAFF; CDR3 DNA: TGCGCCAGCAGCTGGGACAATGTGATGACTGAAGCTTTCTTT
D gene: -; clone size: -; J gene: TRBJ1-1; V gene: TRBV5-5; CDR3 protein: CASSQFPTRGTEAFF; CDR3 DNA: TGTGCCAGCAGCCAATTTCCAACTCGGGGCACTGAAGCTTTCTTT
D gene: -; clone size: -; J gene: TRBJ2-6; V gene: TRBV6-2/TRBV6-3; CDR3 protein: CASSGSSGANVLTF; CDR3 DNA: TGTGCCAGCAGTGGTAGCTCTGGGGCCAACGTCCTGACTTTC
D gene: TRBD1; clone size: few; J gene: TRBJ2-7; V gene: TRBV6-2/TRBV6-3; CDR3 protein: CASSYIPGQRSHEQYF; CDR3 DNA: TGTGCCAGCAGTTATATCCCGGGACAGCGCTCCCACGAGCAGTACTTC
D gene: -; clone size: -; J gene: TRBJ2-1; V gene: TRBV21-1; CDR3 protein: CASSKFPTGKVYNEQFF; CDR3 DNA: TGTGCCAGCAGCAAATTCCCGACAGGGAAGGTCTACAATGAGCAGTTCTTC
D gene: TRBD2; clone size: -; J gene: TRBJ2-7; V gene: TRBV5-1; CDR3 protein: CASSFAGVGYEQYF; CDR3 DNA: TGCGCCAGCAGCTTTGCGGGGGTTGGATACGAGCAGTACTTC
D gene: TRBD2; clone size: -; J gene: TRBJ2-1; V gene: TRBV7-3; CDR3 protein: CASSTGLAGGRNEQFF; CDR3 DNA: TGTGCCAGCAGCACCGGACTAGCGGGGGGGCGCAATGAGCAGTTCTTC
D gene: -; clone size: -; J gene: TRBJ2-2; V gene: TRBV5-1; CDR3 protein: CASSLVAQNTGELFF; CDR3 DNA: TGCGCCAGCAGCTTGGTGGCTCAGAACACCGGGGAGCTGTTTTTT
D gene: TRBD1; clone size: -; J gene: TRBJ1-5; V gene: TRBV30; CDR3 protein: CAWSVFGQAPNQPQHF; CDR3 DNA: TGTGCCTGGAGCGTCTTCGGACAGGCTCCGAATCAGCCCCAGCATTTT
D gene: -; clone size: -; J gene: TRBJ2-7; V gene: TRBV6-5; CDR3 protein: CASRRGLPPEQYF; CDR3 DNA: TGTGCCAGCAGGAGGGGGTTGCCACCCGAGCAGTACTTC
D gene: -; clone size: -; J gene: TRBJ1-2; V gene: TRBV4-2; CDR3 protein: CASSHETGYGYTF; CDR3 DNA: TGTGCCAGCAGCCATGAAACAGGGTATGGCTACACCTTC
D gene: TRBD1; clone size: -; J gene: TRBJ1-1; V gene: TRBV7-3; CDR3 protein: CASSLDRDNEAFF; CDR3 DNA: TGTGCCAGCAGCCTAGACAGGGACAATGAAGCTTTCTTT
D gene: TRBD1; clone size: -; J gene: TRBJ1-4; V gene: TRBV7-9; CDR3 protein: CASSSDRDLNEKLFF; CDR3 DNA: TGTGCCAGCAGCTCCGACAGGGACCTTAATGAAAAACTGTTTTTT
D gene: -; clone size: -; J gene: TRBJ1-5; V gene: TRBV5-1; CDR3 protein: CASSLAPEYSNQPQHF; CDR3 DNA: TGCGCCAGCAGCTTGGCCCCGGAGTATAGCAATCAGCCCCAGCATTTT
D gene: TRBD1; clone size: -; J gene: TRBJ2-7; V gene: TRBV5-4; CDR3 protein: CASSFVHQGAGDEQYF; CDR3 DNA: TGTGCCAGCAGCTTCGTTCACCAGGGGGCAGGGGACGAGCAGTACTTC
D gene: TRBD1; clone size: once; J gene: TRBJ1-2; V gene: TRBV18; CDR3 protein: CASSLGTGNYGYTF; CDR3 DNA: TGTGCCAGCTCACTGGGGACAGGGAACTATGGCTACACCTTC
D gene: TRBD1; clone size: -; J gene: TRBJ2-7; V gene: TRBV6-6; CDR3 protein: CASSYPGQSYEQYF; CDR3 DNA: TGTGCCAGCAGTTACCCGGGACAGTCCTACGAGCAGTACTTC
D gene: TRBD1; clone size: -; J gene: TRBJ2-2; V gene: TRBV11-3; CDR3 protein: CASTLTGANTGELFF; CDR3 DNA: TGTGCCAGCACCCTGACAGGGGCCAACACCGGGGAGCTGTTTTTT
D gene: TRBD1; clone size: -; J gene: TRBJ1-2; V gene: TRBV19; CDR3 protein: CASSIAPGTGGSTF; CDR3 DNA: TGTGCCAGTAGTATAGCCCCCGGGACAGGGGGGTCCACCTTC
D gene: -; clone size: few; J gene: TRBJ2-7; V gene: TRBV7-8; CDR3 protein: CASSSPKGNPYEQYF; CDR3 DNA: TGTGCCAGCAGCTCACCCAAGGGGAACCCCTACGAGCAGTACTTC
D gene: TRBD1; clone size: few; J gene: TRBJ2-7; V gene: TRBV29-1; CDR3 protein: CSVEVRGTYEQYF; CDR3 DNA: TGCAGCGTTGAGGTCAGGGGGACCTACGAGCAGTACTTC
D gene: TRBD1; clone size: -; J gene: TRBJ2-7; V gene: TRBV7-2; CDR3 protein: CASSYRPTGVSYEQYF; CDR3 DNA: TGTGCCAGCAGCTACCGCCCGACAGGGGTGTCCTACGAGCAGTACTTC
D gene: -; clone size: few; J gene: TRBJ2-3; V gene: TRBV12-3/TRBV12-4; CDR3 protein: CASRIGTDTQYF; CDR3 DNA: TGTGCCAGCAGGATAGGCACAGATACGCAGTATTTT
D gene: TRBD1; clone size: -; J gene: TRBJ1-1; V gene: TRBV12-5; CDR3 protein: CANDRGRRRTEAFF; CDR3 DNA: TGTGCTAACGACAGGGGGCGGAGGAGAACTGAAGCTTTCTTT
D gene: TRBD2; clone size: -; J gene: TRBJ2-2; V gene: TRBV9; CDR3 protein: CASSVTSGGASGELFF; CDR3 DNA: TGTGCCAGCAGCGTAACTAGCGGGGGGGCCTCCGGGGAGCTGTTTTTT
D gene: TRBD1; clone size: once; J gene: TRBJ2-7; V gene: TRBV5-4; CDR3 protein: CASSLESQGVGEQYF; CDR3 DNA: TGTGCCAGCAGCTTGGAGTCCCAGGGGGTAGGTGAGCAGTACTTC
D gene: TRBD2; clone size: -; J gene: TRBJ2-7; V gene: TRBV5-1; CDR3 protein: CASSLGGLAVSYEQYF; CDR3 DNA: TGCGCCAGCAGCTTGGGGGGACTAGCGGTCTCCTACGAGCAGTACTTC
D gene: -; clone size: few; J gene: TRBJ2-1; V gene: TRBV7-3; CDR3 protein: CASSPPGNEQFF; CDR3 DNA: TGTGCCAGCAGCCCCCCGGGAAATGAGCAGTTCTTC
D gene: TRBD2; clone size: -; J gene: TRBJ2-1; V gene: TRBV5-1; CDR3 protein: CASSEPGLARDEQFF; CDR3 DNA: TGCGCCAGCAGCGAGCCGGGACTAGCGAGGGATGAGCAGTTCTTC
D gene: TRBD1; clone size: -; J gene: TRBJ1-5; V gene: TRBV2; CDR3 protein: CASSQGADQPQHF; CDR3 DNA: TGTGCCAGCAGCCAGGGGGCTGATCAGCCCCAGCATTTT
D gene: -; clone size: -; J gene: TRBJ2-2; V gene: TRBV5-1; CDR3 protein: CASSFLATGELFF; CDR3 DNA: TGCGCCAGCAGCTTTTTGGCCACCGGGGAGCTGTTTTTT